This TCR beta chain was recovered during a study of identical twins. This clonotype was counted ten times or more. Its specificity is not known. Template switching added a universal primer site; cDNA carried unique molecular identifiers. TCRdb reprocessed the 5' RACE reads via MiXCR and lists one record per CDR3 protein. The sample has some 250,000 distinct CDR3 sequences; roughly 13% are singletons. The CDR3 runs to 12 residues. Looked up from germline, CDR1 is SNHLY and CDR2 is FYNNEI. The germline V and J ends were trimmed by 5 bases and 3 bases, with 8 bases remaining between them. Findings of the study overall: With abundant cord blood beta clonotypes, insertions were fewer; memory repertoires showed no such pattern.

These data also featured in a second study, about yellow fever vaccine responses in identical twins.

The TCR was taken from a woman aged 18-29 years in good health. The rearrangement joins TRBV2 to TRBJ2-7, with D unresolved. What was sequenced was memory (CD45RO+) T cells sorted from blood. CDR3 loop: CASSRDGYEQYF. The CDR3 DNA is TGTGCCAGCAGTCGTGATGGCTACGAGCAGTACTTC.